This T cell receptor beta chain was found in a study of T cells expressing NK-cell markers. Whole-study context: The TCR beta repertoires were obtained from sorted CD3+CD56+NKG2C+, CD3+CD56+NKG2C- and CD3+CD56-NKG2C+ T cells.

On this clonotype itself: The antigen remains undetermined.

Overall study results and limits: The CD3+CD56-NKG2C+ fraction of a handful of donors was also led by these clonotypes. Each of about 6 donors carried dominant NKG2C+ clonotypes accounting for roughly 1.0-7.0% of CD8+ T cells.

5'RACE template switching with UMIs generated TCR beta cDNA. TCRdb reprocessed the 5' RACE reads and stores each CDR3 protein as one record, lacking DNA. Its table lists about 160,000 distinct CDR3 sequences. Sample: blood T cells: a sorted CD56 or NKG2C T cell subset, CD4+ or CD8+ T cells, or bulk PBMC T cells (not recorded which). The TCR sequence derives from a woman between 18 and 75 years old in good health.

The CDR3 is CASSEQGLGDTQYF. This chain uses TRBV7-9 with TRBJ2-3; TCRdb lists TRBD1, though no DNA is available to test this call. Germline CDR1 reads SEHNR; CDR2 reads FQNEAQ (reference sequence). The CDR3 is 14 amino acids.